Below are 32 T cell receptor beta chains sequenced from a single sample in a study of PD-1 blockade in classical Hodgkin lymphoma. Data came from immunoSEQ multiplex PCR; TCRdb stores just in-frame clones and leaves some out. The table records about 25,000 clones, about 70% of them present only once. Brentuximab vedotin exposure varied, and every patient relapsed after autologous stem cell transplantation. The sample was peripheral blood mononuclear cells (PBMCs), taken at baseline. These receptors were obtained from a human donor with classical Hodgkin lymphoma.

The chain employs TRBV7-9 and TRBJ2-3; D tentatively fits TRBD1 or TRBD2 (6 bases each). Per the germline V gene, CDR1 is SEHNR and CDR2 is FQNEAQ (reference sequence). The CDR3 sequence is 16 residues long. Trimming removed 5 bases from V and 4 bases from J, with 19 bases in between. CDR3 sequence: CASSGHRDLSADTQYF. DNA for the CDR3: TGTGCCAGCAGCGGACACAGGGACTTGAGCGCAGATACGCAGTATTTT.

The gene calls are TRBV11-2 and TRBJ2-7; 7 nucleotides line up with TRBD2. Germline assignment: CDR1 SGHAT and CDR2 FQNNGV. With V trimmed by 1 base and J by 5 bases, 5 bases remained unmatched. The CDR3 spans 14 residues. CDR3 protein: CASSLGRGVDEQYF. The CDR3 DNA is TGTGCCAGCAGCTTAGGTCGGGGGGTGGACGAGCAGTACTTC. The full variable domain, rest sourced from reference TRBV11-2 and TRBJ2-7, is EAGVAQSPRYKIIEKRQSVAFWCNPISGHATLYWYQQILGQGPKLLIQFQNNGVVDDSQLPKDRFSAERLKGVDSTLKIQPAKLEDSAVYLCASSLGRGVDEQYFGPGTRLTVT.

V is TRBV7-2 and J is TRBJ1-3; a possible D gene is TRBD1 (6 bases). V lost 0 bases and J 4 bases, leaving 13 bases between the germline ends. The length of the CDR3 is 16 residues. The V gene's germline CDR1 is SGHTA and CDR2 FQGNSA. For the CDR3, the DNA is TGTGCCAGCAGCTTAGCCCCCCCAGGGGAGGGAAACACCATATATTTT. Translation gives CASSLAPPGEGNTIYF.

J is TRBJ2-3 and V is TRBV5-1; a weak D match, TRBD2 (6 bases). The V and J ends lost 2 bases and 4 bases respectively, with 23 bases between them. Per germline, CDR1 SGHRS and CDR2 YFSETQ. The CDR3 totals 18 residues. CDR3 nucleotides: TGCGCCAGCAGCTTAATAGCGGCGGAACCTCGTTTGCCAGATACGCAGTATTTT. Amino acids: CASSLIAAEPRLPDTQYF. Filled out from reference TRBV5-1 and TRBJ2-3, the complete variable domain reads KAGVTQTPRYLIKTRGQQVTLSCSPISGHRSVSWYQQTPGQGLQFLFEYFSETQRNKGNFPGRFSGRQFSNSRSEMNVSTLELGDSALYLCASSLIAAEPRLPDTQYFGPGTRLTVL.

The chain is built from TRBV2 and TRBJ1-5; D remains unclear. Germline values: CDR1 SNHLY, CDR2 FYNNEI. V was shortened by 4 bases and J by 5 bases, with 9 bases between the two germline ends. The CDR3 length is 13 residues. The CDR3 region has the DNA TGTGCCAGCAGTGTAGGACGGGATCAGCCCCAGCATTTT. Encoded protein: CASSVGRDQPQHF.

The chain recombines TRBV30 with TRBJ1-2, with D unclear. The germline V gene encodes CDR1 GTSNPN and CDR2 SVGIG (reference sequence). Trimming shortened V by 3 bases and J by 2 bases, and 16 bases separated the two germline ends. There are 15 residues in the CDR3. The CDR3 DNA follows: TGTGCCTGGAGAAGGCCTGGAGGACTGAACTATGGCTACACCTTC. This translates into CAWRRPGGLNYGYTF.

The genes are TRBV29-1 and TRBJ1-2, with D possibly being TRBD1 (6 bases). Trimming pared 4 bases from V and 12 bases from J, leaving 9 bases between. The V gene's germline CDR1 is SQVTM and CDR2 ANQGSEA. The CDR3 is 9 amino acids. This chain's CDR3 is CSVGGGHTF. CDR3 bases: TGCAGCGTTGGGGGGGGGCACACCTTC. The variable domain in full, with the rest retrieved from reference TRBV29-1 and TRBJ1-2, is SAVISQKPSRDICQRGTSLTIQCQVDSQVTMMFWYRQQPGQSLTLIATANQGSEATYESGFVIDKFPISRPNLTFSTLTVSNMSPEDSSIYLCSVGGGHTFGSGTRLTVV.

This clone was counted a few times. The J gene is TRBJ2-7, the V gene TRBV10-3; TRBD1 matches 7 bases. V dropped 4 bases and J dropped 2; count of bases not matched to a gene: 8. The CDR3 sequence is 15 residues long. CDR1 is ENHRY and CDR2 is SYGVKD in the germline V gene. In DNA form, the CDR3 reads TGTGCCATCAGTGCCGGGACAGCCGCACCCTACGAGCAGTACTTC. It is translated as CAISAGTAAPYEQYF.

The V gene is TRBV30, the J gene TRBJ1-6, with 9 bases matching TRBD1. CDR1 and CDR2 from the germline V gene are GTSNPN and SVGIG (reference sequence). The V gene end was trimmed by 7 bases and the J gene end by 7 bases; junction bases not matched to a gene: 2. The CDR3 has 12 residues. The CDR3 DNA follows: TGTGCCTCACAGGGGGCAAATTCACCCCTCCACTTT. This sequence encodes CASQGANSPLHF.

V and J are TRBV19 and TRBJ1-1, with D possibly TRBD1 on 6 matching bases. V gave up 0 bases and J gave up 3 bases, with 11 bases separating them. CDR1 is LNHDA, CDR2 SQIVND, per germline (reference sequence). The CDR3 runs 15 residues. The CDR3 reads CASSIDSGAYTEAFF. In DNA, the CDR3 is TGTGCCAGTAGTATAGATTCAGGGGCCTACACTGAAGCTTTCTTT.

This clone has a single count. The chain has TRBV4-1 and TRBJ2-5, with TRBD2 matching over 7 bases. Germline CDR1 reads MGHRA; CDR2 reads YSYEKL. This CDR3 comprises 15 residues. The ends lost 1 base at V and 5 bases at J; junction bases unmatched: 7. The CDR3 nucleotides read TGCGCCAGCAGCCAAGTTGGGGGGGTGGAGGAGACCCAGTACTTC. Its protein product is CASSQVGGVEETQYF.

The chain has TRBV27 and TRBJ2-7, with D hard to call. The germline CDR1 and CDR2 sequences are MNHEY and SMNVEV (reference sequence). Trimming stripped 1 base from V and 5 bases from J, with 6 bases between. CDR3 length equals 12 residues. The CDR3 DNA follows: TGTGCCAGCAGTTTATATGGGAACGAGCAGTACTTC. It is translated as CASSLYGNEQYF.

This sequence joins TRBV10-2 and TRBJ2-3; unclear D gene. V lost 6 bases, J lost 3 bases, and 13 bases lay in between. This CDR3 comprises 14 residues. In germline, CDR1 is WSHSY, CDR2 SAAADI. CDR3 nucleotide sequence: TGCGCCAGCAGCTGGGGAAGTCGAACAGATACGCAGTATTTT. Translating it yields CASSWGSRTDTQYF.

The rearrangement joins TRBV6-5 to TRBJ1-1; D uncertain. Germline V gives CDR1 MNHEY, CDR2 SVGAGI. Trimming cost V 8 bases and J 4 bases, with 11 bases left between them. The CDR3 has 12 residues. In DNA form, the CDR3 reads TGTGCCAGCGGAAATTCTCGCACTGAAGCTTTCTTT. Translation: CASGNSRTEAFF.

This clone was seen only once. The genes are TRBV18 and TRBJ2-5, with D perhaps given as TRBD1 or TRBD2 (5 bases each). Germline V gene lookup returns CDR1 KGHSH and CDR2 LQKENI. Trimming cost V 3 bases and J 1 base, with 27 bases left between them. The length of the CDR3 is 20 residues. CDR3 region: CASSPAIPGAQRDPQETQYF. The CDR3 DNA sequence: TGTGCCAGCTCACCCGCCATTCCCGGGGCCCAGAGGGATCCCCAAGAGACCCAGTACTTC.

V usage is TRBV2 and J usage is TRBJ2-5, with D possibly called TRBD1 or TRBD2 (6 bases each). The CDR3 covers 15 residues. The V gene lost 5 bases and the J gene lost 2 bases, with 15 bases spanning the gap. CDR1 SNHLY and CDR2 FYNNEI come from the germline V gene. The CDR3 loop is CASSPPRGEQETQYF. The CDR3 DNA reads TGTGCCAGCAGTCCACCGAGGGGGGAACAAGAGACCCAGTACTTC.

This rearrangement joins TRBV7-9 to TRBJ2-2, with D tentatively TRBD2 (6 bases). The CDR3 runs to 12 residues. Trimming shortened V by 0 bases and J by 11 bases, and 7 bases separated the two germline ends. The germline V gene has CDR1 SEHNR and CDR2 FQNEAQ (reference sequence). CDR3 nucleotide sequence: TGTGCCAGCAGCTTAGCAGGGACTGAGCTGTTTTTT. Translation gives CASSLAGTELFF.

This clone appeared once. The chain employs TRBV14 and TRBJ1-1; D is possibly TRBD1 (5 bases). CDR3 length: 13 residues. Between the trimmed V and J ends, which lost 3 bases and 8 bases, there was a span of 13 bases. CDR1 and CDR2 from the germline V gene are SGHDN and FVKESK. DNA for the CDR3: TGTGCCAGCAGCCAGACTAACGGGGGGGAAGCTTTCTTT. Its translation: CASSQTNGGEAFF. The full variable domain, with the rest looked up from reference TRBV14 and TRBJ1-1, is EAGVTQFPSHSVIEKGQTVTLRCDPISGHDNLYWYRRVMGKEIKFLLHFVKESKQDESGMPNNRFLAERTGGTYSTLKVQPAELEDSGVYFCASSQTNGGEAFFGQGTRLTVV.

This clone rates as medium-sized. This chain joins TRBV19 and TRBJ2-7, with D possibly matching TRBD1 (5 bases). This CDR3 has 15 amino acids. The V end lost 1 base, the J end lost 3 bases, and 13 bases lay between the germline ends. The germline CDR1 and CDR2 sequences are LNHDA and SQIVND (reference sequence). The CDR3 sequence is CASSIGGDSHYEQYF. CDR3 DNA: TGTGCCAGTAGTATAGGAGGAGACAGCCACTACGAGCAGTACTTC.

The V and J genes are TRBV9 and TRBJ2-5; TRBD1 is a possible D gene (7 bases). Trimming shortened V by 4 bases and J by 1 base, and 11 bases separated the two germline ends. CDR1 and CDR2 from the germline V gene are SGDLS and YYNGEE. CDR3 size: 14 residues. CDR3 DNA: TGTGCCAGCAGCTCGGGGGACAGCCAAGAGACCCAGTACTTC. It translates to CASSSGDSQETQYF.

This chain joins TRBV5-8 and TRBJ2-1; TRBD2 matches at 8 bases. Germline loops: CDR1 SGHTS, CDR2 YDEGEE. CDR3 length: 17 residues. Losses at the gene ends were 4 bases for V and 4 bases for J; bases not matched to a gene: 13. DNA for the CDR3: TGTGCCAGCAGCCGGGGGGGGGCGAGCCCCTTTTACAATGAGCAGTTCTTC. It codes for CASSRGGASPFYNEQFF.

This clone was detected a few times. This sequence joins TRBV19 and TRBJ1-5; 7 bases line up with TRBD1. J lost 9 bases, V lost 9 bases, and 11 bases had no gene match. In germline, CDR1 is LNHDA, CDR2 SQIVND (reference sequence). The CDR3 spans 13 residues. The CDR3 reads CAREQGPPVPQHF. The CDR3 nucleotides are TGTGCCAGAGAACAGGGGCCGCCCGTGCCCCAGCATTTT.

This chain links TRBV11-2 with TRBJ2-2; no firm D call. V dropped 5 bases and J dropped 0 bases, with 4 bases sitting between them. Per germline, CDR1 SGHAT and CDR2 FQNNGV. This CDR3 is 13 amino acids long. The chain's CDR3 is CASSPSNTGELFF. CDR3 DNA: TGTGCCAGCAGCCCCTCGAACACCGGGGAGCTGTTTTTT.

V and J are TRBV27 and TRBJ1-2; 8 nucleotides align to TRBD1. The CDR3 covers 15 residues. The ends lost 4 bases at V and 2 bases at J; junction bases unmatched: 6. The germline CDR1 and CDR2 sequences are MNHEY and SMNVEV (reference sequence). The CDR3 is CASSYRAGGNYGYTF. CDR3 nucleotides: TGTGCCAGCAGTTACCGCGCAGGGGGCAACTATGGCTACACCTTC.

The chain uses TRBV11-2 and TRBJ2-1; D may be TRBD2 (7 bases). CDR1 and CDR2 from the germline V gene are SGHAT and FQNNGV. The CDR3 sequence is 13 residues long. Trimming cost V 5 bases and J 8 bases, with 13 bases left between them. CDR3 region: CASSLVGGDEQFF. The CDR3 DNA follows: TGTGCCAGCAGCCTCGTAGGGGGGGATGAGCAGTTCTTC.

The chain employs TRBV28 and TRBJ1-4, with D uncertain. V lost 6 bases and J 5 bases, leaving 13 bases between the germline ends. CDR3 length: 14 amino acids. The germline V gene encodes CDR1 MDHEN and CDR2 SYDVKM. The CDR3 bases are TGTGCCAGCAGCTCACAGTGGCCGAATGAAAAACTGTTTTTT. The encoded protein is CASSSQWPNEKLFF.

About this clone: Distinct nucleotide sequences in the sample also encode this CDR3. The chain couples TRBV6-1 to TRBJ2-1; 9 bases map to TRBD2. CDR3 length equals 14 residues. V dropped 6 bases and J dropped 3; count of bases not matched to a gene: 3. Germline V CDR1 and CDR2: MNHNS, SASEGT. The CDR3 DNA follows: TGTGCCAGCAGAAATAGCGGGAGCTACAATGAGCAGTTCTTC. It specifies CASRNSGSYNEQFF.

This clone was seen a single time. The chain uses TRBV6-5 and TRBJ1-2, with 7 bases matching TRBD1. The CDR3 has 13 amino acids. The V and J ends lost 5 bases and 6 bases, in that order; junction bases with no gene match: 6. Germline V lookup: CDR1 MNHEY, CDR2 SVGAGI. The DNA of the CDR3 is TGTGCCAGCAGTCAATCAACAGGGGATGGCTACACCTTC. Its protein is CASSQSTGDGYTF.

This clone turned up a few times. This chain uses TRBV29-1 with TRBJ2-2, with 8 bases that match TRBD1. V dropped 6 bases and J dropped 0; count of bases not matched to a gene: 3. CDR3 size: 14 residues. CDR1 and CDR2 from the germline V gene are SQVTM and ANQGSEA. The CDR3 sequence is CSVRGQANTGELFF. The DNA for the CDR3 is TGCAGCGTCCGGGGACAGGCGAACACCGGGGAGCTGTTTTTT.

In regard to this clone: One junction end does not reproduce the germline sequence, and a read error may be involved. This chain connects TRBV7-7 to TRBJ2-1; the D gene is possibly TRBD2 (5 bases). The CDR3 is made up of 15 amino acids. The germline gives CDR1 SSHAT, CDR2 FNYEAQ (reference sequence). CDR3 DNA: TGTGCTAGCAGCTTGGACTTAAGCTCCTACAATGAGCAGTTCTTC. Translated, it gives CASSLDLSSYNEQFF.

The chain is built from TRBV30 and TRBJ1-2; D unclear. Trimming pared 0 bases from V and 8 bases from J, leaving 25 bases between. Germline V gives CDR1 GTSNPN, CDR2 SVGIG (reference sequence). CDR3 length equals 17 residues. The CDR3, as DNA: TGTGCCTGGAGTGTACTGGGATCCGAAGTGCTCTTGAAGGGCTACACCTTC. Its protein is CAWSVLGSEVLLKGYTF.

The V and J genes are TRBV7-2 and TRBJ2-3; no clear D gene. The germline gives CDR1 SGHTA, CDR2 FQGNSA. V was trimmed by 1 base and J by 2 bases, leaving 4 bases between them. This CDR3 spans 13 amino acids. In DNA, the CDR3 is TGTGCCAGCAGCTTAGTAACCACAGATACGCAGTATTTT. Its protein product is CASSLVTTDTQYF.